This T cell receptor (beta chain) was identified in a study of identical twins. Findings of the study overall: For cord blood, abundant beta clonotypes had fewer insertions, unlike memory repertoires, which showed none. Beta out-of-frame sequences displayed a weaker excess of sharing between twins. Zero-insertion analyses could be partly confounded by invariant MAIT and iNKT cells.

Germline V gene lookup returns CDR1 DFQATT and CDR2 SNEGSKA (reference sequence). Between the trimmed V and J ends, which lost 6 bases and 8 bases, there was a span of 19 bases. This CDR3 has 13 residues. TCRdb re-called the 5' RACE reads through MiXCR, storing one row per CDR3 protein. The sample has roughly 750,000 distinct CDR3 sequences, approximately 22% seen once. This clonotype was counted ten times or more. Antigen unknown. This sample also appeared in a second study, on T cells expressing NK-cell markers.

The receptor was derived from a woman aged 18-29 years in good health. This chain links TRBV20-1 with TRBJ1-2; D gene unclear. The sequenced sample was PBMCs. CDR3 region: CSAPTPEGGGYTF. The CDR3 DNA reads as TGCAGTGCGCCGACACCCGAAGGTGGGGGCTACACCTTC.